These 5 T cell receptor beta chains originate from one sample sequenced in a study of blood T cell repertoires in COVID-19. Libraries were prepared by immunoSEQ multiplex PCR; TCRdb keeps only in-frame clonotypes and omits some of them. The sample comprises 120,000 to 150,000 clones, around nine tenths of which are singletons, and 8.5% to 9.5% rests with the top ten. Sequenced input: peripheral blood. The receptors derive from a woman aged 45-65 years with active or convalescent COVID-19.

The chain is built from TRBV6-5 and TRBJ2-3, with D uncertain. V lost 7 bases to trimming and J lost 1 base, with 9 bases between them. Looked up from germline, CDR1 is MNHEY and CDR2 is SVGAGI. The CDR3 consists of 13 residues. CDR3 sequence reads: CASTPLGTDTQYF. The CDR3 coding sequence is TGTGCCAGCACCCCCTTAGGCACAGATACGCAGTATTTT.

This chain links TRBV5-5 with TRBJ1-1; D unresolved. The V gene's germline CDR1 is SGHKS and CDR2 YYEKEE (reference sequence). Trimming pared 0 bases from V and 6 bases from J, leaving 6 bases between. This CDR3 is built from 12 residues. The CDR3 DNA follows: TGTGCCAGCAGCTTGGTTAGCGCTGAAGCTTTCTTT. The encoded protein is CASSLVSAEAFF. Looking up the rest from reference TRBV5-5 and TRBJ1-1 gives the full variable domain: DAGVTQSPTHLIKTRGQQVTLRCSPISGHKSVSWYQQVLGQGPQFIFQYYEKEERGRGNFPDRFSARQFPNYSSELNVNALLLGDSALYLCASSLVSAEAFFGQGTRLTVV.

This chain connects TRBV12-5 to TRBJ2-7; D is perhaps TRBD1 (6 bases). V lost 10 bases to trimming and J lost 1 base, with 14 bases between them. There are 13 residues in the CDR3. The germline gives CDR1 LGHNT, CDR2 FRNRAP. Here the CDR3 DNA reads TGTGCTACCCCCAGGACAGTTTCCTACGAGCAGTACTTC. Its translation: CATPRTVSYEQYF.

This rearrangement joins TRBV19 to TRBJ1-1, with 7 bases identical to TRBD1. Germline trimming cut 7 bases from V and 0 bases from J; bases unmatched to any gene: 11. The CDR3 has 16 residues. CDR1 is LNHDA, CDR2 SQIVND, per germline (reference sequence). CDR3 amino acids: CASTLGTDDLNTEAFF. CDR3 DNA sequence: TGTGCCAGTACCCTGGGGACAGACGATTTGAACACTGAAGCTTTCTTT.

This clone has just one count. The gene calls are TRBV11-2 and TRBJ2-3, with TRBD2 as a possible D gene (5 bases). Trimming left V 0 bases short and J 14 bases short, with 15 bases between. Germline CDR1 is SGHAT and CDR2 is FQNNGV. This CDR3 is 13 amino acids long. CDR3 loop: CASSLDRDYGSYF. CDR3 bases: TGTGCCAGCAGCTTAGATCGCGACTATGGTTCGTATTTT.